The entry that follows covers one T cell receptor beta chain sequence. The antigen remains undetermined. For TCR beta, libraries came from quantitative 5'-RACE with molecular barcodes. From the 5' RACE reads, TCRdb called clonotypes with MiXCR, one entry per CDR3 protein. The sample comprises 250,000 or so distinct CDR3 sequences, 18% of which are singletons, and around 32% rests with the top ten. These data originate in a study of CD8 T cells in ankylosing spondylitis. Findings of the study overall: Prior work had noted some motif variants in reactive arthritis blood and synovial fluid. Reportedly, disease-linked clones are significantly enriched in ankylosing spondylitis patients' matched synovial fluid. Within ankylosing spondylitis blood, a TCR beta motif made up of seven or eight highly homologous variants appeared to be characteristic.

Trimming shortened V by 5 bases and J by 3 bases, and 25 bases separated the two germline ends. CDR1 and CDR2 (germline): SGHAT, FQDESV (reference sequence). This CDR3 is 18 amino acids long. The rearrangement uses TRBV11-1 and TRBJ1-1; D is unclear. This TCR was sampled from a male donor with ankylosing spondylitis or in good health (not recorded which). The sequenced material came from blood, either unsorted or a sorted T cell fraction (not recorded which). CDR3 sequence: CASSARRGTLGDDTEAFF. As DNA, the CDR3 is TGTGCCAGCAGCGCACGAAGAGGCACTCTCGGGGATGACACTGAAGCTTTCTTT.